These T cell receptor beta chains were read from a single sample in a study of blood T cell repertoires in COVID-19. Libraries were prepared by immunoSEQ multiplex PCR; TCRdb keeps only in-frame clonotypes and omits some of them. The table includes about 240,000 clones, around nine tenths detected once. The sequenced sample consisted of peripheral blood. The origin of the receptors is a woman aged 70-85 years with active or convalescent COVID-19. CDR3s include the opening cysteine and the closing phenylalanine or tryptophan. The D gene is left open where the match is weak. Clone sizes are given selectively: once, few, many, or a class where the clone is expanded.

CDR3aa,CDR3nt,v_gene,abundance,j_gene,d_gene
CATSASTPNTEAFF,TGTGCCACCAGTGCTTCGACACCGAACACTGAAGCTTTCTTT,TRBV24-1,.,TRBJ1-1,.
CASSSDVTGGIGNTGELFF,TGCGCCAGCAGCTCGGACGTAACAGGGGGCATAGGGAACACCGGGGAGCTGTTTTTT,TRBV5-1,.,TRBJ2-2,TRBD1
CASSIRGLGEKLFF,TGTGCCAGCAGCATCAGGGGGTTGGGTGAAAAACTGTTTTTT,TRBV5-6,.,TRBJ1-4,TRBD1
CASSLGLVDTDTQYF,TGTGCCAGCAGCTTAGGTCTAGTCGACACAGATACGCAGTATTTT,TRBV11-2,once,TRBJ2-3,.
CASSEGGQKNGYTF,TGCGCCAGCAGTGAGGGGGGACAGAAGAATGGCTACACCTTC,TRBV10-1,once,TRBJ1-2,TRBD1
CANPQGAYGYTF,TGTGCCAACCCACAGGGCGCCTATGGCTACACCTTC,TRBV19,.,TRBJ1-2,.
CASSYPGQGLWGYTF,TGTGCCAGCAGTTATCCGGGACAGGGGTTGTGGGGCTACACCTTC,TRBV27,.,TRBJ1-2,TRBD1
CASRGQGRDYEQYF,TGTGCCAGCAGAGGACAGGGGAGAGACTACGAGCAGTACTTC,TRBV6-6,.,TRBJ2-7,TRBD1
CASSEGGALSPLHF,TGCGCCAGCAGTGAAGGGGGGGCTCTTTCACCCCTCCACTTT,TRBV10-2,.,TRBJ1-6,.
CASGLPGFSGNTIYF,TGTGCTAGTGGTCTCCCGGGTTTTAGTGGAAACACCATATATTTT,TRBV12-5,.,TRBJ1-3,.
CASTPGWNTGELFF,TGTGCCAGCACGCCAGGATGGAACACCGGGGAGCTGTTTTTT,TRBV6-5,.,TRBJ2-2,.
CASSERYEQYF,TGTGCCAGCAGTGAACGGTACGAGCAGTACTTC,TRBV2,.,TRBJ2-7,.
CAISERQGIPGEQYF,TGTGCCATCAGTGAGAGACAGGGGATCCCTGGCGAGCAGTACTTC,TRBV10-3,.,TRBJ2-7,TRBD1
CSVEGQNTEAFF,TGCAGCGTTGAGGGACAGAACACTGAAGCTTTCTTT,TRBV29-1,.,TRBJ1-1,.
CASSFSGEEVDTQYF,TGTGCCAGCAGCTTCTCCGGGGAAGAAGTAGATACGCAGTATTTT,TRBV11-2,.,TRBJ2-3,.
CASSESGVGSEKLFF,TGTGCCAGTAGTGAGTCAGGGGTAGGCAGTGAAAAACTGTTTTTT,TRBV19,.,TRBJ1-4,.
CATRGSLNSNQPQHF,TGTGCCACCAGGGGCAGCCTAAATAGCAATCAGCCCCAGCATTTT,TRBV15,.,TRBJ1-5,.
CASSIHSQGQPQHF,TGTGCCAGTAGTATCCACAGTCAAGGTCAGCCCCAGCATTTT,TRBV19,.,TRBJ1-5,.
CASSLQGYTDTQYF,TGTGCCAGCAGTCTACAGGGTTACACAGATACGCAGTATTTT,TRBV6-2/TRBV6-3,.,TRBJ2-3,.
CASSQDSVTGANVLTF,TGTGCCAGCAGCCAAGATTCCGTTACTGGGGCCAACGTCCTGACTTTC,TRBV4-2,.,TRBJ2-6,.
CSVEHTVGLGGYTF,TGCAGCGTTGAACATACCGTGGGCTTGGGTGGCTACACCTTC,TRBV29-1,.,TRBJ1-2,.
CASSEGGASLDTQYF,TGTGCCAGCAGCGAAGGGGGGGCGTCCCTAGATACGCAGTATTTT,TRBV5-4,.,TRBJ2-3,.
CASKYGGEQYF,TGTGCCAGTAAGTACGGGGGCGAGCAGTACTTC,TRBV19,.,TRBJ2-7,.
CATQGQGFEQYF,TGTGCCACCCAGGGACAGGGATTCGAGCAGTACTTC,TRBV6-5,.,TRBJ2-7,TRBD1
CASSFGGNEQFF,TGTGCCAGCAGTTTTGGGGGGAATGAGCAGTTCTTC,TRBV12-3/TRBV12-4,.,TRBJ2-1,.
CASSLLAGGGEQYF,TGTGCCAGCAGCCTCCTAGCGGGGGGTGGGGAGCAGTACTTC,TRBV5-4,.,TRBJ2-7,TRBD2